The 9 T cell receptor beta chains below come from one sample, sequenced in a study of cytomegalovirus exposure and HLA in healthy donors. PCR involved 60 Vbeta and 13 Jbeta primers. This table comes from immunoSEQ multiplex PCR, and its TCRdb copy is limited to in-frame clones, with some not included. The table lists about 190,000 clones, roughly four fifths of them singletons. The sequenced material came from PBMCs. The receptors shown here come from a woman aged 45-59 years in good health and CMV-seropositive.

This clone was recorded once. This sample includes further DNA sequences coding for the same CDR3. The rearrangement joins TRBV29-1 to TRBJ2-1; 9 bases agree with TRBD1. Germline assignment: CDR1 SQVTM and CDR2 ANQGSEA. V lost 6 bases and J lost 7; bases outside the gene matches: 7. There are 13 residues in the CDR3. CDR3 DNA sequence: TGCAGCGTAGCCGGGACAGGGTATAATGAGCAGTTCTTC. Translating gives CSVAGTGYNEQFF.

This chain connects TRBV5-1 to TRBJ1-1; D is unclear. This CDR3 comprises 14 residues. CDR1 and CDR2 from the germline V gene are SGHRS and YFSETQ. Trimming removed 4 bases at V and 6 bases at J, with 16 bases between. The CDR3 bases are TGCGCCAGCAGCCTTCGAGAGGGAGCGGCTGAAGCTTTCTTT. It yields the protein CASSLREGAAEAFF.

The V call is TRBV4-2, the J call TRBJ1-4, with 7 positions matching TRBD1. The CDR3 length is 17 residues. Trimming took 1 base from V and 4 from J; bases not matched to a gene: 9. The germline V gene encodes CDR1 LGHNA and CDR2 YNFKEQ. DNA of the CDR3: TGTGCCAGCAGCCAAGCCCGCGGGGACAGACATAATGAAAAACTGTTTTTT. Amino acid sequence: CASSQARGDRHNEKLFF.

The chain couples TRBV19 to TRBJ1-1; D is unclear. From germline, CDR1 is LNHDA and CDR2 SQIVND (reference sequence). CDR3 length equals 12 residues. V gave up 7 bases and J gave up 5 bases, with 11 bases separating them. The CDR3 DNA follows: TGTGCCAGTACCGCCAGGTGGACTGAAGCTTTCTTT. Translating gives CASTARWTEAFF.

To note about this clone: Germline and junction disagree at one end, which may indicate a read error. CDR3 sequence reads: CASSPGTSASLLF. DNA of the CDR3: TGTGCCAGCAGCCCCGGAACTAGCGCCTCTCTCCTCTTC. The rearrangement joins TRBV9 to TRBJ2-1; 7 bases match TRBD2. The CDR3 totals 13 residues. Germline values: CDR1 SGDLS, CDR2 YYNGEE.

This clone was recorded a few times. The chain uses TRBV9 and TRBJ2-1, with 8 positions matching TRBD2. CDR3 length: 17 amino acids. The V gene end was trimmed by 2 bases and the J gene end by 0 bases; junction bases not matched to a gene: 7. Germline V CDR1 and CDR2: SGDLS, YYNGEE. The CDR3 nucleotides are TGTGCCAGCAGCGTTGCGGGGGGTTACAGCTCCTACAATGAGCAGTTCTTC. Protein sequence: CASSVAGGYSSYNEQFF.

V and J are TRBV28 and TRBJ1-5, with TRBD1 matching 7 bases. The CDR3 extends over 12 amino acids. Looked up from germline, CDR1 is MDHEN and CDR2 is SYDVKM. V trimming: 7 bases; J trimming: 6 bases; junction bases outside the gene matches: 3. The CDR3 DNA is TGTGCCAGCACAGGGGGTACTCAGCCCCAGCATTTT. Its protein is CASTGGTQPQHF. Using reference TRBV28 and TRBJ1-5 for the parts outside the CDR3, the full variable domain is DVKVTQSSRYLVKRTGEKVFLECVQDMDHENMFWYRQDPGLGLRLIYFSYDVKMKEKGDIPEGYSVSREKKERFSLILESASTNQTSMYLCASTGGTQPQHFGDGTRLSIL.

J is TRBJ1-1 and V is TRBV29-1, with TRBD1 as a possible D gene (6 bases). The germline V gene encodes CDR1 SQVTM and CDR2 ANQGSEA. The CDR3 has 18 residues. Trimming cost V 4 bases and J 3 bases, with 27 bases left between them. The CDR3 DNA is TGCAGCGTTGGAGGTGGACAGCCCAATTTCCTCTCGGACACTGAAGCTTTCTTT. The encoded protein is CSVGGGQPNFLSDTEAFF.

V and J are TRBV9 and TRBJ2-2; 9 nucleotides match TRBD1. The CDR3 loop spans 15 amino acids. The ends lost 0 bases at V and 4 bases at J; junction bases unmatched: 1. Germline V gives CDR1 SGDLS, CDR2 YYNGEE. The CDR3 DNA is TGTGCCAGCAGCGTAGGGACAGGGGTCACCGGGGAGCTGTTTTTT. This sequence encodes CASSVGTGVTGELFF. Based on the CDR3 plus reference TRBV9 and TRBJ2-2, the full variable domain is DSGVTQTPKHLITATGQRVTLRCSPRSGDLSVYWYQQSLDQGLQFLIQYYNGEERAKGNILERFSAQQFPDLHSELNLSSLELGDSALYFCASSVGTGVTGELFFGEGSRLTVL.